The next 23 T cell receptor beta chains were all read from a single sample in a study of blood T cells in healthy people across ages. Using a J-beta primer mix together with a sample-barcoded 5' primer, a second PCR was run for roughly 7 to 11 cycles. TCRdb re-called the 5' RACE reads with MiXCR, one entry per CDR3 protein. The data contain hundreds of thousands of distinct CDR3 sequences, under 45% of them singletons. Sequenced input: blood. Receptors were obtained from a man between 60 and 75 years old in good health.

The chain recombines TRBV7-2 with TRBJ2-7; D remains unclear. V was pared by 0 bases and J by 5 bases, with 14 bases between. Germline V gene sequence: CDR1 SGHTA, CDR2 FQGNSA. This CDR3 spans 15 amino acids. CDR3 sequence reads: CASSLAQAGPDEQYF. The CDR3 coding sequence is TGTGCCAGCAGCTTAGCGCAAGCCGGGCCCGACGAGCAGTACTTC.

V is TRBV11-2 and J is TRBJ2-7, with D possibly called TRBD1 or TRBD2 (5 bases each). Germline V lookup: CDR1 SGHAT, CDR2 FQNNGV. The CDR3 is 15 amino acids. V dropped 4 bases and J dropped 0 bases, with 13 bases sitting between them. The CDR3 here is CASSWDGRSSYEQYF. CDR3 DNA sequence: TGTGCCAGCAGCTGGGACGGGCGCTCCTCCTACGAGCAGTACTTC. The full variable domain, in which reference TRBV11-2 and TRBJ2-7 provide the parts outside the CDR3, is EAGVAQSPRYKIIEKRQSVAFWCNPISGHATLYWYQQILGQGPKLLIQFQNNGVVDDSQLPKDRFSAERLKGVDSTLKIQPAKLEDSAVYLCASSWDGRSSYEQYFGPGTRLTVT.

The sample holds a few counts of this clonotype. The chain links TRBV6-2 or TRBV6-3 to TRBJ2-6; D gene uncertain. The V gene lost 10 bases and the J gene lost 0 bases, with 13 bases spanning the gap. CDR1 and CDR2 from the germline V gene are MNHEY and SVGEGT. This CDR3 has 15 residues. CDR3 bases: TGTGCCACCACCAGACGGCCCTCTGGGGCCAACGTCCTGACTTTC. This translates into CATTRRPSGANVLTF.

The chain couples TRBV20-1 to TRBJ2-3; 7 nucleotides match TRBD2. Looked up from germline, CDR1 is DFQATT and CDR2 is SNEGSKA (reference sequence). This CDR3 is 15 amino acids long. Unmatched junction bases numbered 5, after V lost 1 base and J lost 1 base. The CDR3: CSARVRGGGTDTQYF. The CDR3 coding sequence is TGCAGTGCTAGAGTTAGGGGAGGGGGCACAGATACGCAGTATTTT.

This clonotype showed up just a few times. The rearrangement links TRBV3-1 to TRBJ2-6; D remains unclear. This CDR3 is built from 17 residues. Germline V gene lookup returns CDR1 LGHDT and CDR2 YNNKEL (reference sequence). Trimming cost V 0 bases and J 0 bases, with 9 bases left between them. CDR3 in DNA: TGTGCCAGCAGCCAAGATCTGACGCTCTCTGGGGCCAACGTCCTGACTTTC. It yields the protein CASSQDLTLSGANVLTF. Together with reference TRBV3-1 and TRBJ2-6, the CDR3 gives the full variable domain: DTAVSQTPKYLVTQMGNDKSIKCEQNLGHDTMYWYKQDSKKFLKIMFSYNNKELIINETVPNRFSPKSPDKAHLNLHINSLELGDSAVYFCASSQDLTLSGANVLTFGAGSRLTVL.

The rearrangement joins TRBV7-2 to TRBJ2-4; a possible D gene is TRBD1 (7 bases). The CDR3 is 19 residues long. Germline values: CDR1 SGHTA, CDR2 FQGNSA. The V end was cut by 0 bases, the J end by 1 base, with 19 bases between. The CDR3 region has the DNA TGTGCCAGCAGCTTAGCGCCCAGGGGGAAGGAGGGTGCCAAAAACATTCAGTACTTC. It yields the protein CASSLAPRGKEGAKNIQYF.

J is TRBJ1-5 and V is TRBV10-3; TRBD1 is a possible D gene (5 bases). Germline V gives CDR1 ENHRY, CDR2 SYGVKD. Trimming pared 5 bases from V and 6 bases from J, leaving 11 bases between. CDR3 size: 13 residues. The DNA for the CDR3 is TGTGCCATCAGTCGGGACTCGGTTCAGCCCCAGCATTTT. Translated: CAISRDSVQPQHF.

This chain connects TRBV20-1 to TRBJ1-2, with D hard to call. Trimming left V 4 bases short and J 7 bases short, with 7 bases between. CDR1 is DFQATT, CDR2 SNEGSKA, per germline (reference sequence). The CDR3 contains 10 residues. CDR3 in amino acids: CSANDVGYTF. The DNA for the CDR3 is TGCAGTGCTAACGACGTTGGCTACACCTTC.

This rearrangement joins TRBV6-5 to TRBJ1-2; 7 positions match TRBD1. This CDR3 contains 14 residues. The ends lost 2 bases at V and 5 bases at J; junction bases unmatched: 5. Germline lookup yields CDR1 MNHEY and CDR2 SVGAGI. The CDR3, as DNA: TGTGCCAGCAGTTACAGGGGACAGCAGTATGGCTACACCTTC. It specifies CASSYRGQQYGYTF.

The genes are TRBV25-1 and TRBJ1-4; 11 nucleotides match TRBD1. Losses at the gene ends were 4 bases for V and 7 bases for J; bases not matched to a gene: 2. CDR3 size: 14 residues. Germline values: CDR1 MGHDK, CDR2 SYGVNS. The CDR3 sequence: CASSGGTGGEKLFF. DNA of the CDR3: TGTGCCAGCAGTGGAGGGACAGGGGGTGAAAAACTGTTTTTT. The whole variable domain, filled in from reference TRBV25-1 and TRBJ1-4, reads EADIYQTPRYLVIGTGKKITLECSQTMGHDKMYWYQQDPGMELHLIHYSYGVNSTEKGDLSSESTVSRIRTEHFPLTLESARPSHTSQYLCASSGGTGGEKLFFGSGTQLSVL.

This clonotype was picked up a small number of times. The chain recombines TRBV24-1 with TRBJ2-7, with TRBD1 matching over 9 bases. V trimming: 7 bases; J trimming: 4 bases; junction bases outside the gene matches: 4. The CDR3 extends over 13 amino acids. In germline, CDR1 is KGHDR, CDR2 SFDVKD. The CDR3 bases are TGTGCCACCAGCTCGGACAGGGGTTACGAGCAGTACTTC. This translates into CATSSDRGYEQYF.

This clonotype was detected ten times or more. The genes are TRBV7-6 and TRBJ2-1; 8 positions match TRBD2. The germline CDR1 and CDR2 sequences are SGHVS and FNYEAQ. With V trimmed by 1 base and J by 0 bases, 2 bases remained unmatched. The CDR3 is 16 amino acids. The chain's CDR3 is CASSLGAGGSYNEQFF. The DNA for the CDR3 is TGTGCCAGCAGCTTAGGTGCGGGGGGCTCCTACAATGAGCAGTTCTTC.

The CDR3 loop reads CSAPRTSGGPSYEQYF. The CDR3 nucleotides are TGCAGTGCTCCTCGGACTAGCGGGGGCCCCTCCTACGAGCAGTACTTC. V and J are TRBV20-1 and TRBJ2-7, with TRBD2 identical over 13 bases. The CDR3 extends over 16 amino acids. V shed 5 bases, J shed 0 bases, and the junction held 7 bases outside the gene matches. Germline CDR1 DFQATT, CDR2 SNEGSKA (reference sequence).

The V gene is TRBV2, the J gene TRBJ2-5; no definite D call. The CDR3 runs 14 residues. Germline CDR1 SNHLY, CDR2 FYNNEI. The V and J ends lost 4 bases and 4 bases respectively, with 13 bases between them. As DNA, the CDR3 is TGTGCCAGCAGTGTCATTGGAGACGGAGAGACCCAGTACTTC. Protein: CASSVIGDGETQYF.

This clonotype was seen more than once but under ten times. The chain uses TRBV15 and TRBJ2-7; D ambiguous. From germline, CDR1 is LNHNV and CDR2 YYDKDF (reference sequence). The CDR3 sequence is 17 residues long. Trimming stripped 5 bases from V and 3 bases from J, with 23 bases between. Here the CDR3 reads CATSLPLHRGKFYEQYF. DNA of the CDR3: TGTGCCACCAGCTTACCCCTCCACCGCGGCAAATTCTACGAGCAGTACTTC.

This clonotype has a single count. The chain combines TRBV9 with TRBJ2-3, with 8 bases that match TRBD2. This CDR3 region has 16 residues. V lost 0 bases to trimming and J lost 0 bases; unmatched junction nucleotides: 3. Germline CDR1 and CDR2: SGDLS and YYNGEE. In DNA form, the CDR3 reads TGTGCCAGCAGCGTAGATAGCGGGGTGAGCACAGATACGCAGTATTTT. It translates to CASSVDSGVSTDTQYF.

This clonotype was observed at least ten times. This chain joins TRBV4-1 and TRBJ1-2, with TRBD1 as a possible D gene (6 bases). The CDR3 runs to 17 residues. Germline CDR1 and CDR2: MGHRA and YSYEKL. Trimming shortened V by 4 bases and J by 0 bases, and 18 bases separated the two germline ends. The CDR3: CASSPTTGTIANYGYTF. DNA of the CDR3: TGCGCCAGCAGCCCCACTACCGGGACAATCGCTAACTATGGCTACACCTTC.

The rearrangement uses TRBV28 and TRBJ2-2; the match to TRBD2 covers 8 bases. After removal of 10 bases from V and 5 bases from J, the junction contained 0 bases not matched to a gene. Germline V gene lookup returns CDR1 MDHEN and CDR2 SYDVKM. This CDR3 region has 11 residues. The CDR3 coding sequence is TGTGCCATAGCGGGGACCGGGGAGCTGTTTTTT. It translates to CAIAGTGELFF.

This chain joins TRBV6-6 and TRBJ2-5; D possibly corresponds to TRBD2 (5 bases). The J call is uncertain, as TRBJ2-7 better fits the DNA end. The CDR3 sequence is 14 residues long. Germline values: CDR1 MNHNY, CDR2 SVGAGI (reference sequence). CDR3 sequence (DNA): TGTGCCAGCGGACGAGAGGGCACCACCTACGAGCAGTACTTC. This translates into CASGREGTTYEQYF.

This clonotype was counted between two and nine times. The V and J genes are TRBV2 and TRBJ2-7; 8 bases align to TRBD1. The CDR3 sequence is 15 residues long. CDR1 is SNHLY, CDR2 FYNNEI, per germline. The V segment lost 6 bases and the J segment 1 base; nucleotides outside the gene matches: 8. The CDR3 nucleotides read TGTGCCAGCAGGTCCGGGACAGGTTTTTCCTACGAGCAGTACTTC. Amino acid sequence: CASRSGTGFSYEQYF.

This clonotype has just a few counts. DNA for the CDR3: TGCAGTGCTAGAGAGGGCGGACATTTCAATCAGCCCCAGCATTTT. Translated, it gives CSAREGGHFNQPQHF. The chain employs TRBV20-1 and TRBJ1-5, with TRBD1 as a possible D gene (5 bases). The CDR3 spans 15 residues. Germline CDR1 reads DFQATT; CDR2 reads SNEGSKA (reference sequence). V dropped 0 bases and J dropped 3 bases, with 12 bases sitting between them.

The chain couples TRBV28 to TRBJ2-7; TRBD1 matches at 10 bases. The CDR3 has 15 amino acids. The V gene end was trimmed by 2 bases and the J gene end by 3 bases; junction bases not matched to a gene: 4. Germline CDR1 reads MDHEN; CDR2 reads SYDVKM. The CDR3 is CASSLGGTGDYEQYF. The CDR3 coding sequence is TGTGCCAGCAGTTTAGGCGGGACAGGGGACTACGAGCAGTACTTC.

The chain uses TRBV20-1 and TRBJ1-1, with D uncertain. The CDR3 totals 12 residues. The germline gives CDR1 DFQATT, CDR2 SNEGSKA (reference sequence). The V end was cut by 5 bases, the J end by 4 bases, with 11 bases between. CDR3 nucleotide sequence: TGCAGTGCTGAAGCTGGTCCCACTGAAGCTTTCTTT. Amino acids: CSAEAGPTEAFF.